The entry below gives a single T cell receptor (beta chain) sequence along with its context. This specimen comes from a study of metastatic and nonmetastatic thyroid tumors. Study information: The study looked at repertoires side by side in blood and in tumor or nodule tissue from malignant and benign thyroid patients.

Germline assignment: CDR1 SGHTA and CDR2 FQGNSA. V gave up 3 bases and J gave up 7 bases, with 15 bases separating them. The CDR3 has 14 residues. TCRdb reanalyzed the PCR reads via MiXCR. The sample carries about 38,000 clones, roughly 27% recorded once. Thyroid surgery had not been preceded by any treatment in any patient. The sample was blood. The clonotype was recovered from a female donor with papillary thyroid cancer or a benign thyroid nodule (not recorded which). Some clones in this sample may be carry-over from other donors' samples. This chain joins TRBV7-2 and TRBJ1-2; a weak D match, TRBD1 (6 bases). The chain's CDR3 is CASSFSRGILGYTF. In DNA, the CDR3 is TGTGCCAGCAGCTTTTCCAGGGGAATCCTTGGCTACACCTTC.